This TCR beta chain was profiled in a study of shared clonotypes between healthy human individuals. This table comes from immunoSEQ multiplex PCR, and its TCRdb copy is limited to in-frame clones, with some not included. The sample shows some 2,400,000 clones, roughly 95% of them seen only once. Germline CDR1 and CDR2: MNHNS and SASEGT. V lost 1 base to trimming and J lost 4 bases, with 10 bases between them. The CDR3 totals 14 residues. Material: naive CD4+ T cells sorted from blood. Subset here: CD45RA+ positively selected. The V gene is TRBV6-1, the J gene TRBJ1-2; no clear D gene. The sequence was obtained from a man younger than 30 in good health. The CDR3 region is CASSEVNGPYGYTF. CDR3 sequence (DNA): TGTGCCAGCAGTGAAGTAAACGGACCCTATGGCTACACCTTC.